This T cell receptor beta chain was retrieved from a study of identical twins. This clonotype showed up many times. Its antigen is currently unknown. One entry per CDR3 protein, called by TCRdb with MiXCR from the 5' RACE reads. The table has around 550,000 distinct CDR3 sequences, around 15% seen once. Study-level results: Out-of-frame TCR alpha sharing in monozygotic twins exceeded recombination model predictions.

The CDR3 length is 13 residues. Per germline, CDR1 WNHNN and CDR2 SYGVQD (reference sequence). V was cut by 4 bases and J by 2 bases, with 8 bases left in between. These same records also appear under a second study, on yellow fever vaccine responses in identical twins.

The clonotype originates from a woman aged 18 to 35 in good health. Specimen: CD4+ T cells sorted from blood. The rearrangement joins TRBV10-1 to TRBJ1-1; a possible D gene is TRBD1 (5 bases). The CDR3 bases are TGCGCCAGCAGTGGGACATTTAACACTGAAGCTTTCTTT. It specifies CASSGTFNTEAFF.